What follows are 13 T cell receptor beta chains derived from one specimen sequenced in a study of cytotoxic CD8 clonotypes in ibrutinib-treated CLL. TCRdb's table, derived via immunoSEQ multiplex PCR, lists solely in-frame clones and lacks some. The sample has some 310,000 clones; around four fifths are singletons. Specimen: PBMCs, collected before ibrutinib treatment. The receptors come from a human donor with chronic lymphocytic leukemia.

The sample holds a few counts of this clone. This chain connects TRBV7-2 to TRBJ2-7; 8 positions agree with TRBD2. This CDR3 contains 17 residues. The germline V gene encodes CDR1 SGHTA and CDR2 FQGNSA. V trimming: 2 bases; J trimming: 4 bases; junction bases outside the gene matches: 13. This chain's CDR3 is CASSLNPPGTSGYEQYF. CDR3 bases: TGTGCCAGCAGCTTAAACCCTCCCGGGACTAGTGGTTACGAGCAGTACTTC.

The chain is built from TRBV5-1 and TRBJ1-1; 8 nucleotides match TRBD1. The J segment lost 4 bases and the V segment lost 4 bases, leaving 12 bases of the junction unmatched. There are 16 residues in the CDR3. The V gene's germline CDR1 is SGHRS and CDR2 YFSETQ. The CDR3: CASSPGQGGRGTEAFF. DNA of the CDR3: TGCGCCAGCAGCCCCGGACAGGGCGGTCGGGGCACTGAAGCTTTCTTT. Full variable domain (outside the CDR3, taken from reference TRBV5-1 and TRBJ1-1): KAGVTQTPRYLIKTRGQQVTLSCSPISGHRSVSWYQQTPGQGLQFLFEYFSETQRNKGNFPGRFSGRQFSNSRSEMNVSTLELGDSALYLCASSPGQGGRGTEAFFGQGTRLTVV.

The chain has TRBV5-1 and TRBJ2-5; 10 bases map to TRBD2. The germline V gene has CDR1 SGHRS and CDR2 YFSETQ. The CDR3 runs to 16 residues. Losses at the gene ends were 0 bases for V and 5 bases for J; bases not matched to a gene: 7. CDR3: CASSLEAGLAVETQYF. Written as DNA, the CDR3 is TGCGCCAGCAGCTTGGAAGCTGGACTAGCGGTGGAGACCCAGTACTTC.

V and J are TRBV5-4 and TRBJ1-2; no clear D gene. CDR1 and CDR2 (germline): SGHNT, YYREEE (reference sequence). This CDR3 spans 12 amino acids. Between the trimmed V and J ends, which lost 2 bases and 7 bases, there was a span of 9 bases. CDR3 DNA: TGTGCCAGCAGCTTATGGGGTCGTGGCTACACCTTC. This sequence encodes CASSLWGRGYTF. The complete variable domain, with remaining parts taken from reference TRBV5-4 and TRBJ1-2, reads ETGVTQSPTHLIKTRGQQVTLRCSSQSGHNTVSWYQQALGQGPQFIFQYYREEENGRGNFPPRFSGLQFPNYSSELNVNALELDDSALYLCASSLWGRGYTFGSGTRLTVV.

This clone has only a few counts. The rearrangement joins TRBV29-1 to TRBJ1-2, with D uncertain. The CDR3 length is 12 residues. V gave up 4 bases and J gave up 3 bases, with 9 bases separating them. Germline lookup yields CDR1 SQVTM and CDR2 ANQGSEA. The CDR3 here is CSVVTAYYGYTF. The CDR3 nucleotides are TGCAGCGTTGTGACGGCTTACTATGGCTACACCTTC. The full variable domain, rest sourced from reference TRBV29-1 and TRBJ1-2, is SAVISQKPSRDICQRGTSLTIQCQVDSQVTMMFWYRQQPGQSLTLIATANQGSEATYESGFVIDKFPISRPNLTFSTLTVSNMSPEDSSIYLCSVVTAYYGYTFGSGTRLTVV.

In this sample, this clone turned up a few times. The V call is TRBV7-8, the J call TRBJ2-3, with 9 bases matching TRBD2. V trimming: 3 bases; J trimming: 4 bases; junction bases outside the gene matches: 2. The CDR3 spans 14 residues. Germline V gene data show CDR1 as SGHVS and CDR2 as FQNEAQ. CDR3 DNA sequence: TGTGCCAGCAGCTTTGGGACTAGCCCAGATACGCAGTATTTT. Its translation is CASSFGTSPDTQYF.

The chain couples TRBV29-1 to TRBJ1-2, with D possibly being TRBD1 (6 bases). CDR3 length equals 14 residues. Germline assignment: CDR1 SQVTM and CDR2 ANQGSEA. Trimming took off 5 bases at V and 0 bases at J, with 13 bases between the two ends. Written as DNA, the CDR3 is TGCAGCGTTACCTACAGGGTTGCTAACTATGGCTACACCTTC. This translates into CSVTYRVANYGYTF.

The V call is TRBV6-1, the J call TRBJ2-5; TRBD2 agrees at 8 bases. The CDR3 runs 16 residues. The germline V gene encodes CDR1 MNHNS and CDR2 SASEGT. With V trimmed by 4 bases and J by 1 base, 8 bases remained unmatched. The CDR3 sequence: CASSVGLGLVQETQYF. In nucleotides, the CDR3 is TGTGCCAGCAGTGTAGGTTTGGGACTAGTCCAAGAGACCCAGTACTTC.

The chain has TRBV7-9 and TRBJ2-1; TRBD1 agrees at 8 bases. This CDR3 is 17 amino acids long. CDR1 is SEHNR, CDR2 FQNEAQ, per germline (reference sequence). V was pared by 5 bases and J by 1 base, with 10 bases of the junction left unmatched. The CDR3 loop reads CASSTQDRVSSYNEQFF. CDR3 bases: TGTGCCAGCAGCACTCAGGACAGGGTTTCATCCTACAATGAGCAGTTCTTC.

The chain links TRBV6-5 to TRBJ2-7; D not certain. V was trimmed by 7 bases and J by 0 bases, leaving 13 bases between them. The CDR3 is 14 amino acids. Per germline, CDR1 MNHEY and CDR2 SVGAGI. The CDR3 spells CASKKTLSSYEQYF. The CDR3 DNA reads as TGTGCCAGCAAAAAGACTCTTAGCTCCTACGAGCAGTACTTC.

The chain joins TRBV4-3 to TRBJ2-7; TRBD2 might be the D (6 bases). Deletions cut 3 bases from V and 2 bases from J, with 14 bases between. The CDR3 contains 15 residues. The germline V gene encodes CDR1 LGHNA and CDR2 YSLEER. CDR3 sequence: CASSQGTSMAYEQYF. The CDR3 nucleotides are TGCGCCAGCAGCCAGGGGACTTCTATGGCCTACGAGCAGTACTTC.

This sequence joins TRBV5-6 and TRBJ1-4; 7 bases fit TRBD1. Unmatched junction bases numbered 6, after V lost 2 bases and J lost 5 bases. Germline V gene data show CDR1 as SGHDT and CDR2 as YYEEEE. This CDR3 is built from 15 residues. CDR3 bases: TGTGCCAGCAGCTTACTCGGGACAGCGAATGAAAAACTGTTTTTT. Translated, it gives CASSLLGTANEKLFF.

This clone was recorded only once. V usage is TRBV5-1 and J usage is TRBJ1-1; D not resolved. With 5 bases removed from V and 3 bases from J, the gap between germline ends came to 14 bases. The CDR3 covers 14 residues. Germline lookup yields CDR1 SGHRS and CDR2 YFSETQ. The CDR3 region has the DNA TGCGCCAGCAGACCTCGGTCAAGGGACACTGAAGCTTTCTTT. This encodes CASRPRSRDTEAFF.